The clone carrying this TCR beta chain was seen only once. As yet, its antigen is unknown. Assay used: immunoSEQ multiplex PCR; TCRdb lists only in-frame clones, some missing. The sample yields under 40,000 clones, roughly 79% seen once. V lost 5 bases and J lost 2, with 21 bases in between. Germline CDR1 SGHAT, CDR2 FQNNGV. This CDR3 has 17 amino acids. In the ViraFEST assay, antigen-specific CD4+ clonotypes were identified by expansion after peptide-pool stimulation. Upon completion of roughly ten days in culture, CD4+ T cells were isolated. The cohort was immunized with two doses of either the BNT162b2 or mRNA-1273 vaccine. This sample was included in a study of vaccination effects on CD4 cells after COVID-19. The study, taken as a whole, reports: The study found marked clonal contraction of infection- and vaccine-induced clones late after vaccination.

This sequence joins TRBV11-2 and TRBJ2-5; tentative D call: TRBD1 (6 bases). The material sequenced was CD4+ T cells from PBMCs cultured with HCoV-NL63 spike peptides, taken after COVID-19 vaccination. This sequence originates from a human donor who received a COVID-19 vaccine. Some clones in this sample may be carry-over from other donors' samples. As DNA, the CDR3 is TGTGCCAGCAGCACCTCGGATTCCAGGGGTGTGCAAGAGACCCAGTACTTC. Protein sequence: CASSTSDSRGVQETQYF.